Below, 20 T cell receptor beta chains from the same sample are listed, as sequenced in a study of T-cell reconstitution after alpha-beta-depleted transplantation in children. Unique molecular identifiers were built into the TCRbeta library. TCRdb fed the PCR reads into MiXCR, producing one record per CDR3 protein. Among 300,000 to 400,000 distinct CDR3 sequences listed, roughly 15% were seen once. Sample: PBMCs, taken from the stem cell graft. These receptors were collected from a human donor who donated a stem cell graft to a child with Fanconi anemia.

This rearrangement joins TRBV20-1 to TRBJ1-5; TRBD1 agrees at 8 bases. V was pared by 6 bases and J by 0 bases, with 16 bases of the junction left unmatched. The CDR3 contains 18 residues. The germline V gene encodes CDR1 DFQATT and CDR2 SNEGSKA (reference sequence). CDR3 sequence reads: CSAYTGTGQLYSNQPQHF. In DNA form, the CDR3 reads TGCAGTGCGTACACCGGGACAGGCCAACTGTATAGCAATCAGCCCCAGCATTTT.

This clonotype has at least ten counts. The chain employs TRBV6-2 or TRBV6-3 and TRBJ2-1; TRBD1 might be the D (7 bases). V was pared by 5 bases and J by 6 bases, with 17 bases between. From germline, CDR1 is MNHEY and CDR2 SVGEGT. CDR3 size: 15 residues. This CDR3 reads CASSLDREVGNEQFF. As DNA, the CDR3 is TGTGCCAGCAGTCTAGACAGGGAGGTGGGCAATGAGCAGTTCTTC.

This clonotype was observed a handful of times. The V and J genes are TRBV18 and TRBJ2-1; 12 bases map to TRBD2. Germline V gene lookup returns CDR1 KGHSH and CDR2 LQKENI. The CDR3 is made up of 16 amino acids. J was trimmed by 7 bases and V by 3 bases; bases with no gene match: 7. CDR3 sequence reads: CASSPSLAGGRNEQFF. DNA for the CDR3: TGTGCCAGCTCACCGTCCCTAGCGGGGGGGAGAAATGAGCAGTTCTTC.

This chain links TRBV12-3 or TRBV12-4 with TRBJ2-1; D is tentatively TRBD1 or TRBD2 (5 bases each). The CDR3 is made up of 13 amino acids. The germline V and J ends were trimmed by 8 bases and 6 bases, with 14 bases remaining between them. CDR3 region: CASGGALANEQFF. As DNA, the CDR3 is TGTGCCAGCGGGGGAGCCCTAGCCAATGAGCAGTTCTTC.

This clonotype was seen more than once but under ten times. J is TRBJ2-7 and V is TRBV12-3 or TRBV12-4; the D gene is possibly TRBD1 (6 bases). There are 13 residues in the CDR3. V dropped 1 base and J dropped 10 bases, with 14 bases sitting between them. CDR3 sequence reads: CASSLEAGTSQYF. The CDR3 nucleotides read TGTGCCAGCAGTTTAGAGGCCGGGACAAGTCAGTACTTC.

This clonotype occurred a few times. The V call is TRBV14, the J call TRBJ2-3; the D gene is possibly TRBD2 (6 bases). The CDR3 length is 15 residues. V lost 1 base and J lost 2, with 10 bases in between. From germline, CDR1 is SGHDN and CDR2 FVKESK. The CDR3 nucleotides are TGTGCCAGCAGCCAAGCTCGGGAGACCACAGATACGCAGTATTTT. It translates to CASSQARETTDTQYF.

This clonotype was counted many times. CDR3 sequence (DNA): TGTGCCAGCAGTTTATTCCCCGGGACGTCACCTCCCTATGGCTACACCTTC. It encodes CASSLFPGTSPPYGYTF. V is TRBV28 and J is TRBJ1-2, with a weak D call TRBD1 (5 bases). CDR3 length: 17 residues. Trimming shortened V by 1 base and J by 4 bases, and 19 bases separated the two germline ends. Per the germline V gene, CDR1 is MDHEN and CDR2 is SYDVKM.

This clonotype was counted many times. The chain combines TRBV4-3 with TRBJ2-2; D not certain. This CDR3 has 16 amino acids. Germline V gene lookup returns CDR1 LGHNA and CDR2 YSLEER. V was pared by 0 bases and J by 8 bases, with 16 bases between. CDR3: CASSQEVGAHGGELFF. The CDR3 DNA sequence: TGCGCCAGCAGCCAAGAAGTCGGAGCCCATGGAGGGGAGCTGTTTTTT.

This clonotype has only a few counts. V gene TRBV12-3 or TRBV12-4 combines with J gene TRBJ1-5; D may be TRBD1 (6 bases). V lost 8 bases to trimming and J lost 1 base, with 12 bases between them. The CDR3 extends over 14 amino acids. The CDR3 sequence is CASSRGRSNQPQHF. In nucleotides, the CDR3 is TGTGCCAGCTCGAGGGGGAGGAGCAATCAGCCCCAGCATTTT.

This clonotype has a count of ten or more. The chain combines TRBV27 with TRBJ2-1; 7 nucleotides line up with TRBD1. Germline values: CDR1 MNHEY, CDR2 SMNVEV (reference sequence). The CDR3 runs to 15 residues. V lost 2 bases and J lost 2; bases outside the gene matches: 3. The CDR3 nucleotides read TGTGCCAGCAGTTTAGGGCAGGGGGCCTACAATGAGCAGTTCTTC. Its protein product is CASSLGQGAYNEQFF.

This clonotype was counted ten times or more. CDR3 amino acids: CASSLAQGGAFF. The CDR3 DNA reads TGTGCCAGCAGTTTAGCGCAGGGTGGGGCTTTCTTT. V gene TRBV12-3 or TRBV12-4 combines with J gene TRBJ1-1; D might be TRBD1 (5 bases). CDR3 length: 12 amino acids. Trimming cost V 0 bases and J 11 bases, with 10 bases left between them.

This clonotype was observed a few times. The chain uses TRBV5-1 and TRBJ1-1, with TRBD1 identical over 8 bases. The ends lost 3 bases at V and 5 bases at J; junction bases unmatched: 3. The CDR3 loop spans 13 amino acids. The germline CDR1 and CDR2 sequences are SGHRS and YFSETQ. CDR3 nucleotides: TGCGCCAGCAGCTCGACAGGGGAGACTGAAGCTTTCTTT. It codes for CASSSTGETEAFF.

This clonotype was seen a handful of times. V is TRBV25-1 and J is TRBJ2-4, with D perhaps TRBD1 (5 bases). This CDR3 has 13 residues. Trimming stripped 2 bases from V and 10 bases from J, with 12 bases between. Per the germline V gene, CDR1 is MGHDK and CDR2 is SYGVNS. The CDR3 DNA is TGTGCCAGCAGTGAACCCACAGGTCCGATTCAGTACTTC. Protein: CASSEPTGPIQYF. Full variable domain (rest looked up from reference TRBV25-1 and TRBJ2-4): EADIYQTPRYLVIGTGKKITLECSQTMGHDKMYWYQQDPGMELHLIHYSYGVNSTEKGDLSSESTVSRIRTEHFPLTLESARPSHTSQYLCASSEPTGPIQYFGAGTRLSVL.

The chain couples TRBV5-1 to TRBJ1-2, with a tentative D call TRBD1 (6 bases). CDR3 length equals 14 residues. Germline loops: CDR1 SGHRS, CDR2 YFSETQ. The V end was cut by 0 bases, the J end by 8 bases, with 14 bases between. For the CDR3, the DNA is TGCGCCAGCAGCTTGGGACAGGCGGGTCGCGGCTACACCTTC. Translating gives CASSLGQAGRGYTF.

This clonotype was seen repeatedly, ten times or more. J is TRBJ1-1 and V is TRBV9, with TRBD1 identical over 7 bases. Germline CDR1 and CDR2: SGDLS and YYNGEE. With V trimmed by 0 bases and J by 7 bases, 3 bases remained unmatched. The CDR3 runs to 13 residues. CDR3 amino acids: CASSVDGTVEAFF. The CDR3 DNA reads TGTGCCAGCAGCGTAGATGGGACAGTTGAAGCTTTCTTT. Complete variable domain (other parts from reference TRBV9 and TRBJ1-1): DSGVTQTPKHLITATGQRVTLRCSPRSGDLSVYWYQQSLDQGLQFLIQYYNGEERAKGNILERFSAQQFPDLHSELNLSSLELGDSALYFCASSVDGTVEAFFGQGTRLTVV.

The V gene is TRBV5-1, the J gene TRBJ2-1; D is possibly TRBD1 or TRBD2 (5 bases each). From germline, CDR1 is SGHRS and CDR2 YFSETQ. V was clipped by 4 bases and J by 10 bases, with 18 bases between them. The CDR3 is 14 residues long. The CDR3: CASSLAGTPLEQFF. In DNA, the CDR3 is TGCGCCAGCAGCCTCGCCGGGACCCCGCTCGAGCAGTTCTTC.

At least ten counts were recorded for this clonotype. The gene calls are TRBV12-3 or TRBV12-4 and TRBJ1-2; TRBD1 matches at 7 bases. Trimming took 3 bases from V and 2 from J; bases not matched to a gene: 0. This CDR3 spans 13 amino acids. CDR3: CASSLDRNYGYTF. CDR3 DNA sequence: TGTGCCAGCAGTTTGGACAGGAACTATGGCTACACCTTC.

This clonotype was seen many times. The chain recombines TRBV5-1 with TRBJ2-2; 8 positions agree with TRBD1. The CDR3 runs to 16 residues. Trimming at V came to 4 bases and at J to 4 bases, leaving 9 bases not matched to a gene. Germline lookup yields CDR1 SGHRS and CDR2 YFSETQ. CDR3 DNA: TGCGCCAGCAGCCAGCCAGGGGGCGTCGGCACCGGGGAGCTGTTTTTT. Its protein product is CASSQPGGVGTGELFF.

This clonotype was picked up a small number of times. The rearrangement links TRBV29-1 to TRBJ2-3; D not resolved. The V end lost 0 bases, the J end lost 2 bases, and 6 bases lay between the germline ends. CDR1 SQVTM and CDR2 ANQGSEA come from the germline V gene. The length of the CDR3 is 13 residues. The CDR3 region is CSVEESFTDTQYF. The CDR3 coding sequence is TGCAGCGTTGAAGAGTCCTTCACAGATACGCAGTATTTT.

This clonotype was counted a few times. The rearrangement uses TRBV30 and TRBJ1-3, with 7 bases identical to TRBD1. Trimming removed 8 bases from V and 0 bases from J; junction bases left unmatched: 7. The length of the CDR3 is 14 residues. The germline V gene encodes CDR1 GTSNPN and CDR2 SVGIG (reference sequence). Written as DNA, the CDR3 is TGTGCCATACGGACAGGCGACTCTGGAAACACCATATATTTT. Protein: CAIRTGDSGNTIYF. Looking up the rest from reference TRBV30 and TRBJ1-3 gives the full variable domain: SQTIHQWPATLVQPVGSPLSLECTVEGTSNPNLYWYRQAAGRGLQLLFYSVGIGQISSEVPQNLSASRPQDRQFILSSKKLLLSDSGFYLCAIRTGDSGNTIYFGEGSWLTVV.